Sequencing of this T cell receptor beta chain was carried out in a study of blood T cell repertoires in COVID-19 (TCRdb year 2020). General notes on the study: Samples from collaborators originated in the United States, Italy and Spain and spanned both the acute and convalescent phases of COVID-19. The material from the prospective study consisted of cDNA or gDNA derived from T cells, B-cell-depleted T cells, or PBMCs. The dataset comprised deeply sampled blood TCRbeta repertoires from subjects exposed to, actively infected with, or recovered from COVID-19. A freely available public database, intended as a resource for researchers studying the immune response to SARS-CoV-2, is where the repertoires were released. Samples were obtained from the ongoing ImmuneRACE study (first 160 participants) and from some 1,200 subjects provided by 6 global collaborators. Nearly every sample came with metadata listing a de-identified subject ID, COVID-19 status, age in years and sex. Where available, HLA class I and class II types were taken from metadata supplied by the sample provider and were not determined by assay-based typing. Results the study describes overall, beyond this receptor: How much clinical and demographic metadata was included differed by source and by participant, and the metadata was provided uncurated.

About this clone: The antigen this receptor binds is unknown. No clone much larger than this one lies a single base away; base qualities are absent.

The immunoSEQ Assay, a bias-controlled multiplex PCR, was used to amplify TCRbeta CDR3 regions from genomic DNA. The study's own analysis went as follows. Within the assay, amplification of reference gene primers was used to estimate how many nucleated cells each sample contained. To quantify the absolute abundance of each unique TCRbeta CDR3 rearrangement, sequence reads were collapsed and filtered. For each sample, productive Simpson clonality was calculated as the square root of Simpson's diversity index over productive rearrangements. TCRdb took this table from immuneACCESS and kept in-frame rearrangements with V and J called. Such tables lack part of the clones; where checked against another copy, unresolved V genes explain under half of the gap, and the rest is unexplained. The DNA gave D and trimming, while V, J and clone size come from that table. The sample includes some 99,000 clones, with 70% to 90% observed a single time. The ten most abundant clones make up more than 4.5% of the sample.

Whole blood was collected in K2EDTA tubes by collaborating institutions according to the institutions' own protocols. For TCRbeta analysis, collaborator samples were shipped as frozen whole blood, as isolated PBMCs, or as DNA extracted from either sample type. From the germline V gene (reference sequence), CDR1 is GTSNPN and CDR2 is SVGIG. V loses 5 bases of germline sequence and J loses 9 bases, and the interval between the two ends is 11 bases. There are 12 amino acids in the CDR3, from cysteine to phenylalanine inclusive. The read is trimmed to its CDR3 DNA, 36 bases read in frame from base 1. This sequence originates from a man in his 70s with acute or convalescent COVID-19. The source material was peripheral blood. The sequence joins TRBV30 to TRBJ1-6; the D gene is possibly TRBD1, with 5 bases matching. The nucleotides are TGTGCCTGGGAACAAACAGGTTCACCCCTCCACTTT. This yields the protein CAWEQTGSPLHF.